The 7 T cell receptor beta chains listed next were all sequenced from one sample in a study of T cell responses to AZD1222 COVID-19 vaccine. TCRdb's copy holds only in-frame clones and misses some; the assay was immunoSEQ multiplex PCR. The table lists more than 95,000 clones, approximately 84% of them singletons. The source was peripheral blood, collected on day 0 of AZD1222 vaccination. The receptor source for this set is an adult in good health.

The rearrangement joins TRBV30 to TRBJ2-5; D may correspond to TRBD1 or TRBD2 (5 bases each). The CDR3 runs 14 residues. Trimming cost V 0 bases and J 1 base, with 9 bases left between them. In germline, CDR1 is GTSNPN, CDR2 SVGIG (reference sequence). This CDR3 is CAWSVWGTQETQYF. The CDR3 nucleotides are TGTGCCTGGAGTGTATGGGGGACCCAAGAGACCCAGTACTTC.

CDR3 nucleotide sequence: TGCGCCAGCAGTAACCTAATAGGACCGAGCACAGATACGCAGTATTTT. Protein sequence: CASSNLIGPSTDTQYF. The chain carries TRBV10-1 and TRBJ2-3; D remains unclear. The length of the CDR3 is 16 residues. V was pared by 5 bases and J by 0 bases, with 15 bases between. CDR1 and CDR2 (germline): WNHNN, SYGVQD (reference sequence).

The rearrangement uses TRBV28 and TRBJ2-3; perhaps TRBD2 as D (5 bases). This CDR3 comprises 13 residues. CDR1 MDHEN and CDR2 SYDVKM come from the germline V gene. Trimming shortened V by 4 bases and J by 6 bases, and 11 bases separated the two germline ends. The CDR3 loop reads CASSSTLVDTQYF. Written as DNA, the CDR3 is TGTGCCAGCAGTTCTACACTAGTTGATACGCAGTATTTT.

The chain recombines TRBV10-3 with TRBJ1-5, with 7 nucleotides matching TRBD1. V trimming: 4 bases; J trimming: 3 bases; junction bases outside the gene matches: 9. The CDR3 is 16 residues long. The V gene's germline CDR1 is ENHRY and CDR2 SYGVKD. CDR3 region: CAISATTGLVNQPQHF. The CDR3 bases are TGTGCCATCAGTGCAACGACAGGGTTGGTCAATCAGCCCCAGCATTTT.

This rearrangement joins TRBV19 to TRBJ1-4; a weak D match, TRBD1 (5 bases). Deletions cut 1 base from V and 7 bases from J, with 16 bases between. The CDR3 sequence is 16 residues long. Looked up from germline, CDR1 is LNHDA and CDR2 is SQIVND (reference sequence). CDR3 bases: TGTGCCAGTAGTATAGTTCAGGGACCCAGGAGTGAAAAACTGTTTTTT. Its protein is CASSIVQGPRSEKLFF.

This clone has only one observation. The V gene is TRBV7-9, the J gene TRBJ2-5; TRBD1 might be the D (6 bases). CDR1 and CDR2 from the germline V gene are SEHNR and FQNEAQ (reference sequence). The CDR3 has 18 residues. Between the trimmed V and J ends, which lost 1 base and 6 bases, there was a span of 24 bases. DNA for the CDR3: TGTGCCAGCAGCTTAGAGGGCCTTGGCAGGGGACGGAGAAAGACCCAGTACTTC. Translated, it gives CASSLEGLGRGRRKTQYF.

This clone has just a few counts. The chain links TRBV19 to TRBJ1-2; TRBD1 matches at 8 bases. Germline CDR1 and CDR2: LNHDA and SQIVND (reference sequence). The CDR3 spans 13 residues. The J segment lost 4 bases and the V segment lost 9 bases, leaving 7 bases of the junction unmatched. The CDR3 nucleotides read TGTGCCAGCCGAGGACAGGGTTTCTATGGCTACACCTTC. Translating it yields CASRGQGFYGYTF.